This T cell receptor (beta chain) originates from a study of T cells in women clearing cervical HPV infection. Study-level background: Donors had HPV16-related CIN3 or worse; 2 had invasive cancer. Case blood was drawn when the lesion was first found; control blood after infection became undetectable.

With regard to this clone: Antigen specificity is unknown. The CDR3 extends 3 residues past the end of the read, so its final part is completed from the germline J gene.

This CDR3 has 12 amino acids. The germline CDR1 and CDR2 sequences are LNHDA and SQIVND (reference sequence). Genomic DNA, averaging about 1,200 ng per sample, yielded TCR beta CDR3 via immunoSEQ. Data came from immunoSEQ multiplex PCR; TCRdb stores just in-frame clones and leaves some out. Its listing shows about 31,000 clones. Findings and limits, study-wide: CIN3+ cases had significantly higher TCR richness than controls; evenness did not differ.

Sequenced: blood buffy coat. The clonotype originates from a woman aged 18 to 69 with a cervical HPV16 infection that either progressed to CIN3+ or cleared (not recorded which). V and J are TRBV19 and TRBJ2-3; D unresolved. The sequenced part of the CDR3 DNA is TGTGCCAGTAGTCACAGCAATCAGCCG. Residues: CASSHSNQP. The full CDR3 protein reads CASSHSNQPQYF. Looking up the rest from reference TRBV19 and TRBJ2-3 gives the full variable domain: DGGITQSPKYLFRKEGQNVTLSCEQNLNHDAMYWYRQDPGQGLRLIYYSQIVNDFQKGDIAEGYSVSREKKESFPLTVTSAQKNPTAFYLCASSHSNQPQYFGPGTRLTVL.